Presented here are 7 T cell receptor beta chains from one specimen sequenced in a study of T cell responses to AZD1222 COVID-19 vaccine. Clones were read by immunoSEQ multiplex PCR, and TCRdb kept only the in-frame ones, dropping some. The sample lists around 180,000 clones; around 90% were seen once. This material consisted of peripheral blood, taken on day 0 of AZD1222 vaccination. The receptor set was obtained from an adult in good health.

The gene calls are TRBV6-6 and TRBJ1-1, with 8 bases aligning to TRBD1. From germline, CDR1 is MNHNY and CDR2 SVGAGI (reference sequence). This CDR3 contains 14 residues. The V and J ends lost 7 bases and 2 bases, in that order; junction bases with no gene match: 6. The CDR3 bases are TGTGCCAGCACCCCGGACAGGGTAAACACTGAAGCTTTCTTT. As protein: CASTPDRVNTEAFF.

The chain joins TRBV5-5 to TRBJ1-3; D gene unclear. Trimming shortened V by 0 bases and J by 0 bases, and 7 bases separated the two germline ends. This CDR3 contains 15 residues. In germline, CDR1 is SGHKS, CDR2 YYEKEE (reference sequence). The CDR3 coding sequence is TGTGCCAGCAGCTTGGGGGCGAGCTCTGGAAACACCATATATTTT. This codes for CASSLGASSGNTIYF.

The chain has TRBV25-1 and TRBJ1-6; possible D gene TRBD1, 6 bases. Germline lookup yields CDR1 MGHDK and CDR2 SYGVNS. V was pared by 1 base and J by 7 bases, with 14 bases between. The CDR3 is 16 residues long. The CDR3 spells CASSEWSGQRNSPLHF. Here the CDR3 DNA reads TGTGCCAGCAGTGAATGGAGCGGACAGAGAAATTCACCCCTCCACTTT.

CDR3 in amino acids: CASSSVGVNYGYTF. The CDR3 DNA follows: TGTGCCAGCAGTTCCGTAGGGGTTAACTATGGCTACACCTTC. V usage is TRBV28 and J usage is TRBJ1-2; a weak D match, TRBD1 (5 bases). This CDR3 contains 14 residues. Trimming cost V 4 bases and J 1 base, with 10 bases left between them. Germline CDR1 is MDHEN and CDR2 is SYDVKM.

V usage is TRBV10-3 and J usage is TRBJ1-4; D perhaps matches TRBD1 (6 bases). In germline, CDR1 is ENHRY, CDR2 SYGVKD. The V gene lost 3 bases and the J gene lost 8 bases, with 16 bases spanning the gap. CDR3 length equals 15 residues. CDR3 residues: CAISDSSSQGEKLFF. In nucleotides, the CDR3 is TGTGCCATCAGTGACTCTAGCAGTCAGGGGGAAAAACTGTTTTTT.

The chain carries TRBV18 and TRBJ2-3; unclear D gene. The germline V gene encodes CDR1 KGHSH and CDR2 LQKENI. The CDR3 contains 14 residues. V lost 0 bases, J lost 0 bases, and 4 bases lay in between. CDR3 sequence reads: CASSPPSSTDTQYF. The CDR3 coding sequence is TGTGCCAGCTCACCACCGAGCAGCACAGATACGCAGTATTTT.

This clone was observed a single time. The chain couples TRBV11-2 to TRBJ2-3, with 11 bases aligning to TRBD2. Germline V gene sequence: CDR1 SGHAT, CDR2 FQNNGV. This CDR3 comprises 15 residues. The trim removed 6 bases at V and 5 bases at J, leaving 7 bases unmatched. CDR3 residues: CASRGLAEGGDTQYF. CDR3 nucleotide sequence: TGTGCCAGCAGGGGACTAGCGGAGGGGGGAGATACGCAGTATTTT.